This T cell receptor beta chain appears in the sequencing data of a study of post-analysis software for immune sequencing data. Study in general: Patients with relapsing-remitting, secondary progressive and progressive-relapsing multiple sclerosis courses were all represented. Study-level findings and limits: Same-batch preparations were strongly co-clustered by F measure. People with multiple sclerosis had a significantly lower normalized Chao1 diversity than controls did.

Concerning this clonotype itself: The antigen remains unidentified.

Prepared TCR beta cDNA libraries contained unique molecular identifiers. A population of roughly 0.9 to 11 million T cells gave rise to about half a million cDNA molecules. MiXCR, applied by TCRdb to the PCR reads, yields one record per CDR3 protein. The sample contains hundreds of thousands of distinct CDR3 sequences, just under 30% of which appear only once. Sequencing was done on a sample of blood. This clonotype was sampled from a girl aged 10 to 17 with multiple sclerosis.

This chain's CDR3 is CASSQDYNEQFF. The CDR3 bases are TGCGCCAGCAGCCAGGATTACAATGAGCAGTTCTTC. V and J are TRBV4-3 and TRBJ2-1; D is undetermined. Trimming pared 3 bases from V and 4 bases from J, leaving 4 bases between. CDR3 length equals 12 residues. The germline gives CDR1 LGHNA, CDR2 YSLEER.